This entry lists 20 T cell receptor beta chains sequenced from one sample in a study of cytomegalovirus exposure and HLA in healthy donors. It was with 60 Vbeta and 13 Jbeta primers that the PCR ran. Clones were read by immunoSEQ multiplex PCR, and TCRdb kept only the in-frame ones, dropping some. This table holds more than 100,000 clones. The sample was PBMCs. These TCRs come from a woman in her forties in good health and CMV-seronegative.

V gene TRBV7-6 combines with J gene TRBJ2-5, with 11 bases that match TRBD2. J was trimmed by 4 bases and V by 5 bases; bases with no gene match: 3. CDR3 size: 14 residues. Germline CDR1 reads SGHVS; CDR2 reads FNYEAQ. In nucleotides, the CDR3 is TGTGCCAGCAGCCCTAGCGGGGGGCCAGAGACCCAGTACTTC. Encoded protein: CASSPSGGPETQYF.

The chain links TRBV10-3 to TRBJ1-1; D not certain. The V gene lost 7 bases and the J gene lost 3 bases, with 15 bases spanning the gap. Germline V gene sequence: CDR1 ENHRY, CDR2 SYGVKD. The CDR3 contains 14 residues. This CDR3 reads CAITTSPRDTEAFF. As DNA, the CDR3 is TGTGCCATCACTACGTCACCGAGGGACACTGAAGCTTTCTTT.

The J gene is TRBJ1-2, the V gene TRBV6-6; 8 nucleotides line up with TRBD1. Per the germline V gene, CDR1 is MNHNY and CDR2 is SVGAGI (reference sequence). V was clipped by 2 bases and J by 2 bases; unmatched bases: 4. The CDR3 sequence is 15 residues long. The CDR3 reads CASSYDQGANYGYTF. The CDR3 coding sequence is TGTGCCAGCAGTTACGACCAGGGGGCAAACTATGGCTACACCTTC.

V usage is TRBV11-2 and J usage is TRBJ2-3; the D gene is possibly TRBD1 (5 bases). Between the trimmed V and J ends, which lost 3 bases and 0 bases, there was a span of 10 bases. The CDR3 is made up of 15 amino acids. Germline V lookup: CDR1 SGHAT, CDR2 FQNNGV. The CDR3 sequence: CASSFRQGSTDTQYF. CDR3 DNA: TGTGCCAGCAGCTTCCGCCAGGGAAGCACAGATACGCAGTATTTT.

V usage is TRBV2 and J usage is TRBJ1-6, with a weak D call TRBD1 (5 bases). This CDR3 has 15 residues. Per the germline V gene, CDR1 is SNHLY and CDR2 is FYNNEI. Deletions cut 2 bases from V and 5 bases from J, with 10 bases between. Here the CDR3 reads CASSETPTDNSPLHF. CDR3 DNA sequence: TGTGCCAGCAGTGAAACACCGACAGATAATTCACCCCTCCACTTT. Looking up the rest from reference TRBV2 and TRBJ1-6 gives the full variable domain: EPEVTQTPSHQVTQMGQEVILRCVPISNHLYFYWYRQILGQKVEFLVSFYNNEISEKSEIFDDQFSVERPDGSNFTLKIRSTKLEDSAMYFCASSETPTDNSPLHFGNGTRLTVT.

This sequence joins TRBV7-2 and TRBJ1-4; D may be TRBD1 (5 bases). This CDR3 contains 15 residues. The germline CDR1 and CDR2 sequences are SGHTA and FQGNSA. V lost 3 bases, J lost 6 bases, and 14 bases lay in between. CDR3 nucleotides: TGTGCCAGCAGCTTTGTCCCAGGGACTTATGAAAAACTGTTTTTT. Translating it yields CASSFVPGTYEKLFF.

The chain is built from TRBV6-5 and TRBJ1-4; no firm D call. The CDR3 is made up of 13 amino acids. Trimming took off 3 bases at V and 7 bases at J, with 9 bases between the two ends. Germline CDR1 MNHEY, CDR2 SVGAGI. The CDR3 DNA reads TGTGCCAGCAGTTATACCACGGGTGAAAAACTGTTTTTT. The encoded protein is CASSYTTGEKLFF.

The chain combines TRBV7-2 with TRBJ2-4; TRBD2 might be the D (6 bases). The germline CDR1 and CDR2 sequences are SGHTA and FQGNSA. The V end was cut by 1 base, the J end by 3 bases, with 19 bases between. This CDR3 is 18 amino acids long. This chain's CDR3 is CASSLEWSRGGGKNIQYF. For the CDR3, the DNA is TGTGCCAGCAGCTTAGAGTGGAGTAGGGGAGGAGGCAAAAACATTCAGTACTTC.

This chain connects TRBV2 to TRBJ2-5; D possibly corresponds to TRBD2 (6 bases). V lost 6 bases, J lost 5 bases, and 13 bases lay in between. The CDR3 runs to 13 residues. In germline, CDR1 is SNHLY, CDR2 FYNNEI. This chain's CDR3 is CASRRLVEETQYF. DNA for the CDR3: TGTGCCAGCAGGAGACTAGTTGAGGAGACCCAGTACTTC. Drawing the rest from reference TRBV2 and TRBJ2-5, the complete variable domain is EPEVTQTPSHQVTQMGQEVILRCVPISNHLYFYWYRQILGQKVEFLVSFYNNEISEKSEIFDDQFSVERPDGSNFTLKIRSTKLEDSAMYFCASRRLVEETQYFGPGTRLLVL.

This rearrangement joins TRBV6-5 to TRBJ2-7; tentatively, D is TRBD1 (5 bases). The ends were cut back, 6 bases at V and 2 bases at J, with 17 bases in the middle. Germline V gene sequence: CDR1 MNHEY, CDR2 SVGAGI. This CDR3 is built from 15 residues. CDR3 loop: CASRPGPTGAYEQYF. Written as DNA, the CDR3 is TGTGCCAGCAGACCAGGCCCCACAGGCGCCTACGAGCAGTACTTC.

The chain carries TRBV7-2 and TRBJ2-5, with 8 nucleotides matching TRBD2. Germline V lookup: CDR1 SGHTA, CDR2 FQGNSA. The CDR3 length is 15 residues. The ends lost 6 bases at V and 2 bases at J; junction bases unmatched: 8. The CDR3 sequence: CASRRASGPQETQYF. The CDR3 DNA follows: TGTGCCAGCAGAAGGGCTAGCGGGCCGCAAGAGACCCAGTACTTC.

CDR3 in amino acids: CASSQEGEGEKLFF. CDR3 DNA: TGCGCCAGCAGCCAAGAAGGGGAGGGTGAAAAACTGTTTTTT. This chain links TRBV4-3 with TRBJ1-4, with D tentatively TRBD1 (5 bases). V lost 0 bases and J 7 bases, leaving 9 bases between the germline ends. The CDR3 runs 14 residues. CDR1 is LGHNA and CDR2 is YSLEER in the germline V gene.

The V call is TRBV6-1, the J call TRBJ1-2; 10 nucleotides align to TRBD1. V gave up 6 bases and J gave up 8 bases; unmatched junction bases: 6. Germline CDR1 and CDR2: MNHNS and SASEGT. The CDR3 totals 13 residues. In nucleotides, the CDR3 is TGTGCCAGCAGGTCCGACAGGGGGCGAGGCTACACCTTC. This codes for CASRSDRGRGYTF.

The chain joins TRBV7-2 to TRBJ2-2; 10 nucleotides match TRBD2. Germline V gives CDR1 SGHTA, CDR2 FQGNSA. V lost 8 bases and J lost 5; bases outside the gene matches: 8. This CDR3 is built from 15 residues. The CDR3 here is CASRELAGRTGELFF. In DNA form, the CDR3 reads TGTGCCAGCCGGGAACTAGCGGGGAGGACCGGGGAGCTGTTTTTT.

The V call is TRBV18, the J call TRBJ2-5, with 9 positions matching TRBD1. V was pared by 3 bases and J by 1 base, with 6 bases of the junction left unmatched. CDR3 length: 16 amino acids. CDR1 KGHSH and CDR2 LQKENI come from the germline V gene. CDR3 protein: CASSPRDRDGQETQYF. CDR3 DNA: TGTGCCAGCTCACCGCGGGACAGGGATGGCCAAGAGACCCAGTACTTC.

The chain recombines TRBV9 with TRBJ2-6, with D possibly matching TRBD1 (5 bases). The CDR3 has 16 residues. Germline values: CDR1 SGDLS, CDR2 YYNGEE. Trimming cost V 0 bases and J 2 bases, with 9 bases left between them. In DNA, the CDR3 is TGTGCCAGCAGCGTAGAGACCAGGGCTGGGGCCAACGTCCTGACTTTC. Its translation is CASSVETRAGANVLTF.

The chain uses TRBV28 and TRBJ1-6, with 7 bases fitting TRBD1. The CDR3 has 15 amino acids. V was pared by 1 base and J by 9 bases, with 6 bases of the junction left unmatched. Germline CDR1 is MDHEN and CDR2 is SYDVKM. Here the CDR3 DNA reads TGTGCCAGCAGTTTATACGGCCAGGGGGGTTCACCCCTCCACTTT. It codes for CASSLYGQGGSPLHF.

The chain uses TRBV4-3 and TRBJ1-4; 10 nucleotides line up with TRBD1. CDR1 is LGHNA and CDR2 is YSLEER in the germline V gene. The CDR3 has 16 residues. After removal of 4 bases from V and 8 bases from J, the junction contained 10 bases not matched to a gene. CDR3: CASSPRQGASGEKLFF. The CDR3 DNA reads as TGCGCCAGCAGCCCCCGACAGGGGGCAAGCGGAGAAAAACTGTTTTTT.

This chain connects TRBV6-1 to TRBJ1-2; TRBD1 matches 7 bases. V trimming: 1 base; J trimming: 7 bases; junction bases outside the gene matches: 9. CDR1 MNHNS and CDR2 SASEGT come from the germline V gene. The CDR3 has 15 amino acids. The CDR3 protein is CASSEGQGVRGGYTF. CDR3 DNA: TGTGCCAGCAGTGAAGGGCAGGGGGTAAGAGGTGGCTACACCTTC.

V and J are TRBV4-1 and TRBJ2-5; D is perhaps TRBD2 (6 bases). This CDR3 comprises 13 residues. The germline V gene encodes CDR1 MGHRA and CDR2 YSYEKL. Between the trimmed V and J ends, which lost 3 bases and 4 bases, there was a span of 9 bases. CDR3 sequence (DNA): TGCGCCAGCAGCCAGGAGGGTACAGAGACCCAGTACTTC. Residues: CASSQEGTETQYF.